The T cell receptor beta chain described here comes from a study of immune characterization of retroperitoneal liposarcoma. TCRdb redid the calling of the PCR reads with MiXCR, one entry per CDR3 protein. The repertoire holds over 10,000 distinct CDR3 sequences, roughly 50% seen once, with 12% in the top ten. This clonotype came up once. This TCR was recovered from a female donor with retroperitoneal liposarcoma. Input material: tumor tissue.

CDR3 sequence reads: CASSLVHLQETQYF. DNA for the CDR3: TGCGCCAGCAGCTTGGTGCACTTACAAGAGACCCAGTACTTC. The rearrangement links TRBV5-1 to TRBJ2-1; no clear D. The DNA end favors TRBJ2-5, so the J call may be wrong. Germline CDR1 and CDR2: SGHRS and YFSETQ. This CDR3 contains 14 residues.